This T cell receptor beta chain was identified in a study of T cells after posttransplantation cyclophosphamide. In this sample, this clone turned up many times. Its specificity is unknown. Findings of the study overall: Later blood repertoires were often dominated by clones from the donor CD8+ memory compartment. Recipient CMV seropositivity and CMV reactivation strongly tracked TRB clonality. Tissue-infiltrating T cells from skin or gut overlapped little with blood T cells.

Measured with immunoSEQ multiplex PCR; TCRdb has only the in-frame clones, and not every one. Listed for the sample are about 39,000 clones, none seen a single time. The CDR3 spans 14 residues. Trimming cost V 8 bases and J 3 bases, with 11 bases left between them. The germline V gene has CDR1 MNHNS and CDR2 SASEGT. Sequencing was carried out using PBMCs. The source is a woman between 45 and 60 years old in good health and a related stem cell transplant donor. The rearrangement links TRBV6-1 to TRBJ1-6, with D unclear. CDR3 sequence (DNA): TGTGCCAGCGTGACTCGGAGCTATAATTCACCCCTCCACTTT. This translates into CASVTRSYNSPLHF.